This entry lists 10 T cell receptor beta chains sequenced from one sample in a study of blood T cells in healthy people across ages. Primed by a sample-barcoded 5' primer and a J-beta primer mix, a second PCR proceeded for 7 to 11 cycles. TCRdb itself ran the 5' RACE reads through MiXCR, one entry per CDR3 protein. The table includes over 1,500,000 distinct CDR3 sequences, roughly 49% detected once. The specimen sequenced was blood. All receptors derive from a woman in her 40s in good health.

The chain couples TRBV3-1 to TRBJ2-5; maybe TRBD2 (5 bases). With 1 base removed from V and 3 bases from J, the gap between germline ends came to 6 bases. The germline gives CDR1 LGHDT, CDR2 YNNKEL (reference sequence). The CDR3 has 13 residues. DNA for the CDR3: TGTGCCAGCAGCCAAGCGGGGAAAGAGACCCAGTACTTC. As protein: CASSQAGKETQYF.

The CDR3 nucleotides read TGTGCCAGCAGGTCCCCTTCAGCGGGGGTCAATCTCAATGAGCAGTTCTTC. As protein: CASRSPSAGVNLNEQFF. The chain carries TRBV28 and TRBJ2-1; 8 bases fit TRBD2. Germline values: CDR1 MDHEN, CDR2 SYDVKM. With 6 bases clipped from V and 6 bases from J, the junction kept 16 bases outside the gene matches. This CDR3 contains 17 residues.

This clonotype was seen only a few times. The rearrangement joins TRBV5-1 to TRBJ1-2; possibly TRBD1 for D (5 bases). The germline V gene encodes CDR1 SGHRS and CDR2 YFSETQ. The CDR3 runs 16 residues. V gave up 2 bases and J gave up 7 bases, with 21 bases separating them. For the CDR3, the DNA is TGCGCCAGCAGCTTACTGATCGACAGCCCCATGGGTGGCTACACCTTC. It specifies CASSLLIDSPMGGYTF.

Concerning this clonotype: This may come from a read error, since a much larger clone is one base off. As the CDR3 is not closed by the conserved phenylalanine or tryptophan, this likely results from a read error. This sequence joins TRBV5-4 and TRBJ2-6; no reliable D call. The V end lost 0 bases, the J end lost 4 bases, and 2 bases lay between the germline ends. Germline loops: CDR1 SGHNT, CDR2 YYREEE (reference sequence). The CDR3 is 13 amino acids. The CDR3 DNA reads as TGTGCCAGCAGCTTGGACGGGGCCAACGTCCTGACTGTC. The encoded protein is CASSLDGANVLTV.

Concerning this clonotype: A clone one base away is much larger, so this may be a read error. The chain links TRBV5-6 to TRBJ2-1, with TRBD1 as a possible D gene (6 bases). CDR3 length equals 14 residues. V was cut by 2 bases and J by 10 bases, with 16 bases left in between. Germline CDR1 reads SGHDT; CDR2 reads YYEEEE. CDR3 sequence: CASSLSGETYEQFF. The CDR3 DNA reads as TGTGCCAGCAGCTTATCAGGGGAGACCTACGAGCAGTTCTTC.

This clonotype was recorded a few times. The rearrangement joins TRBV2 to TRBJ2-3; D is unresolved. The CDR3 contains 15 residues. CDR1 is SNHLY, CDR2 FYNNEI, per germline. V lost 6 bases and J 0 bases, leaving 13 bases between the germline ends. Written as DNA, the CDR3 is TGTGCCAGCAGAGGATCGAAGTACAGCACAGATACGCAGTATTTT. It specifies CASRGSKYSTDTQYF.

Concerning this clonotype itself: The junction shows a germline mismatch at one end, possibly a read error. The chain uses TRBV5-1 and TRBJ2-5; 7 positions agree with TRBD1. The length of the CDR3 is 15 residues. Germline CDR1 SGHRS, CDR2 YFSETQ. The CDR3 DNA reads TGCGTCAGCAGCGGAGGACAGGTCGACCAAGAGACCCAGTACTTC. It codes for CVSSGGQVDQETQYF.

This chain links TRBV6-5 with TRBJ2-7; the D call may be TRBD1 or TRBD2 (5 bases each). Trimming pared 6 bases from V and 2 bases from J, leaving 17 bases between. The CDR3 spans 15 residues. CDR1 and CDR2 from the germline V gene are MNHEY and SVGAGI. CDR3 sequence: CASRPARGQTYEQYF. In DNA form, the CDR3 reads TGTGCCAGCAGGCCCGCACGGGGCCAGACCTACGAGCAGTACTTC.

The V and J genes are TRBV20-1 and TRBJ1-6; 9 positions agree with TRBD1. This CDR3 comprises 14 residues. V was clipped by 3 bases and J by 10 bases; unmatched bases: 7. The germline CDR1 and CDR2 sequences are DFQATT and SNEGSKA (reference sequence). Written as DNA, the CDR3 is TGCAGTGCTAGGCTGGGACAGGGTTTCTCACCCCTCCACTTT. This sequence encodes CSARLGQGFSPLHF.

DNA of the CDR3: TGTGCCAGCAGCTTAGATCTTGGTGGGGGCCTCCGCTCCGAGCAGTACTTC. Amino acids: CASSLDLGGGLRSEQYF. V and J are TRBV11-2 and TRBJ2-7, with TRBD1 as a possible D gene (6 bases). Germline loops: CDR1 SGHAT, CDR2 FQNNGV. The CDR3 contains 17 residues. V was pared by 0 bases and J by 6 bases, with 21 bases between.